These 24 T cell receptor beta chains originate from one sample sequenced in a study of response to subunit inactivated influenza vaccine. TCRdb re-derived calls from the RT-PCR reads in MiXCR, one entry per CDR3 protein. This table has about 180,000 distinct CDR3 sequences, approximately 9.2% appearing once. The sample was non-naive T cells sorted from PBMCs, taken on the day of vaccination. Source of these receptors: a man aged 50 or older who received an inactivated influenza vaccine.

The chain couples TRBV14 to TRBJ1-2; tentative D call: TRBD1 (5 bases). The CDR3 consists of 13 residues. Germline V gene lookup returns CDR1 SGHDN and CDR2 FVKESK. The V end was cut by 2 bases, the J end by 9 bases, with 13 bases between. The CDR3 DNA reads as TGTGCCAGCAGCCAACCGGGACCCCAAAGCTACACCTTC. It specifies CASSQPGPQSYTF.

There are many counts of this clonotype. V and J are TRBV12-3 or TRBV12-4 and TRBJ1-1, with D possibly matching TRBD1 (5 bases). The CDR3 is 15 residues long. V lost 1 base, J lost 5 bases, and 14 bases lay in between. The CDR3 loop reads CASSLGSGEETEAFF. The CDR3 DNA is TGTGCCAGCAGTTTAGGATCGGGGGAGGAGACTGAAGCTTTCTTT.

This clonotype was counted a few times. The J gene is TRBJ1-5, the V gene TRBV2, with TRBD1 matching 11 bases. This CDR3 spans 15 amino acids. V lost 7 bases to trimming and J lost 4 bases; unmatched junction nucleotides: 6. CDR1 and CDR2 (germline): SNHLY, FYNNEI. The CDR3, as DNA: TGTGCCAGCAATTACCGGGACAGGGGGAATCAGCCCCAGCATTTT. Translated, it gives CASNYRDRGNQPQHF.

This clonotype was observed a few times. The rearrangement joins TRBV20-1 to TRBJ1-5; D gene unclear. The V end was cut by 1 base, the J end by 0 bases, with 13 bases between. Germline V CDR1 and CDR2: DFQATT, SNEGSKA (reference sequence). CDR3 length: 16 amino acids. This CDR3 is CSARVGNLNSNQPQHF. CDR3 nucleotide sequence: TGCAGTGCTAGAGTTGGAAACTTAAATAGCAATCAGCCCCAGCATTTT.

This clonotype was seen repeatedly, ten times or more. The rearrangement links TRBV3-1 to TRBJ1-3; possibly TRBD1 for D (6 bases). The CDR3 covers 17 residues. The V end was cut by 6 bases, the J end by 0 bases, with 18 bases between. CDR1 LGHDT and CDR2 YNNKEL come from the germline V gene (reference sequence). CDR3 in DNA: TGTGCCAGCAGTCAGAGGGGGGCACAAGACTCTGGAAACACCATATATTTT. Translated: CASSQRGAQDSGNTIYF.

Concerning this clonotype: This may be a read error: a much more frequent sequence differs by one nucleotide. J is TRBJ1-6 and V is TRBV12-3 or TRBV12-4; maybe TRBD1 (6 bases). Trimming pared 1 base from V and 9 bases from J, leaving 10 bases between. This CDR3 region has 14 residues. CDR3 in amino acids: CASSLVGGASPLHF. The CDR3 coding sequence is TGTGCCAGCAGTTTAGTGGGGGGCGCTTCACCCCTCCACTTT.

This clonotype came up a few times. V gene TRBV20-1 combines with J gene TRBJ2-1; possibly TRBD1 or TRBD2 for D (5 bases each). This CDR3 has 10 residues. The germline V and J ends were trimmed by 3 bases and 8 bases, with 5 bases remaining between them. Germline V gene data show CDR1 as DFQATT and CDR2 as SNEGSKA (reference sequence). This CDR3 is CSARGDEQFF. CDR3 sequence (DNA): TGCAGTGCTAGGGGGGATGAGCAGTTCTTC.

The CDR3 protein is CSARDRGIESYEQYF. As DNA, the CDR3 is TGCAGTGCTAGAGATCGGGGGATAGAGTCCTACGAGCAGTACTTC. The rearrangement joins TRBV20-1 to TRBJ2-7; the D gene is possibly TRBD2 (6 bases). CDR3 length: 15 residues. Germline CDR1 reads DFQATT; CDR2 reads SNEGSKA (reference sequence). V dropped 0 bases and J dropped 1 base, with 13 bases sitting between them.

Ten or more counts support this clonotype. The V call is TRBV29-1, the J call TRBJ2-1; D call uncertain. V was cut by 2 bases and J by 10 bases, with 3 bases left in between. Germline lookup yields CDR1 SQVTM and CDR2 ANQGSEA. The CDR3 extends over 9 amino acids. The CDR3 coding sequence is TGCAGCGTTGAACGAGAGCAGTTCTTC. Its protein product is CSVEREQFF.

This clonotype was detected ten times or more. The chain combines TRBV20-1 with TRBJ2-3, with 9 bases fitting TRBD2. The CDR3 has 15 residues. Unmatched junction bases numbered 5, after V lost 2 bases and J lost 2 bases. CDR1 and CDR2 from the germline V gene are DFQATT and SNEGSKA (reference sequence). CDR3 nucleotide sequence: TGCAGTGCTAGAAGCCTAGCGGGGTACACAGATACGCAGTATTTT. This sequence encodes CSARSLAGYTDTQYF.

The gene calls are TRBV20-1 and TRBJ2-1, with 10 bases identical to TRBD2. J lost 7 bases, V lost 6 bases, and 3 bases had no gene match. Germline assignment: CDR1 DFQATT and CDR2 SNEGSKA (reference sequence). The CDR3 runs to 12 residues. The CDR3 region is CSAIAGGNEQFF. The DNA of the CDR3 is TGCAGTGCGATAGCGGGAGGTAATGAGCAGTTCTTC.

This clonotype was detected only a few times. This chain links TRBV20-1 with TRBJ2-7, with 8 positions matching TRBD2. Germline values: CDR1 DFQATT, CDR2 SNEGSKA (reference sequence). J lost 4 bases, V lost 6 bases, and 11 bases had no gene match. This CDR3 comprises 14 residues. CDR3 loop: CSAKTSGGVYEQYF. CDR3 nucleotides: TGCAGTGCAAAAACTAGCGGAGGGGTTTACGAGCAGTACTTC.

Only a few counts were recorded for this clonotype. The chain is built from TRBV7-8 and TRBJ2-5; weak D call: TRBD1 (5 bases). The germline gives CDR1 SGHVS, CDR2 FQNEAQ. V was clipped by 5 bases and J by 5 bases, with 12 bases between them. The CDR3 is 13 amino acids. The CDR3 is CASSPRQKETQYF. The CDR3 coding sequence is TGTGCCAGCAGCCCAAGACAGAAGGAGACCCAGTACTTC.

This clonotype was seen a handful of times. The chain links TRBV5-5 to TRBJ1-1, with a tentative D call TRBD1 (5 bases). Germline lookup yields CDR1 SGHKS and CDR2 YYEKEE (reference sequence). The CDR3 sequence is 14 residues long. V was trimmed by 5 bases and J by 6 bases, leaving 17 bases between them. Here the CDR3 reads CASSGVGVTPEAFF. The CDR3 bases are TGTGCCAGCAGTGGGGTAGGGGTCACGCCTGAAGCTTTCTTT.

The chain has TRBV29-1 and TRBJ1-2; the D gene is possibly TRBD1 (5 bases). The CDR3 contains 11 residues. The germline V and J ends were trimmed by 4 bases and 7 bases, with 10 bases remaining between them. CDR1 SQVTM and CDR2 ANQGSEA come from the germline V gene. CDR3: CSVVGAGGYTF. In DNA, the CDR3 is TGCAGCGTTGTAGGGGCCGGTGGCTACACCTTC.

The J gene is TRBJ2-3, the V gene TRBV6-1, with 13 bases matching TRBD2. Germline V gene sequence: CDR1 MNHNS, CDR2 SASEGT. V lost 3 bases and J lost 6; bases outside the gene matches: 6. The length of the CDR3 is 16 residues. The CDR3 bases are TGTGCCAGCAGTGACCGACTAGCGGGGGGAATGGATACGCAGTATTTT. It translates to CASSDRLAGGMDTQYF.

This clonotype came up many times. The chain combines TRBV10-1 with TRBJ2-1, with D possibly matching TRBD2 (6 bases). Trimming shortened V by 3 bases and J by 4 bases, and 13 bases separated the two germline ends. Germline-derived CDR1 and CDR2 are WNHNN and SYGVQD (reference sequence). The length of the CDR3 is 15 residues. CDR3 sequence (DNA): TGCGCCAGCAGTGACACTGGGGGGTTGTACAATGAGCAGTTCTTC. Translated: CASSDTGGLYNEQFF.

This clonotype was counted ten times or more. The chain uses TRBV5-1 and TRBJ2-5; D not resolved. The CDR3 is made up of 15 amino acids. Trimming stripped 0 bases from V and 0 bases from J, with 9 bases between. Germline V gives CDR1 SGHRS, CDR2 YFSETQ. The CDR3 loop reads CASSLGGRNQETQYF. The CDR3 DNA reads TGCGCCAGCAGCTTGGGTGGCAGGAACCAAGAGACCCAGTACTTC.

The V gene is TRBV7-2, the J gene TRBJ2-1; D is perhaps TRBD2 (5 bases). The CDR3 covers 13 residues. Trimming took off 6 bases at V and 7 bases at J, with 13 bases between the two ends. The germline V gene has CDR1 SGHTA and CDR2 FQGNSA. The CDR3 DNA reads as TGTGCCAGCAGACCGGGATTGAGTAATGAGCAGTTCTTC. Amino acid sequence: CASRPGLSNEQFF.

This clonotype was recorded a few times. V and J are TRBV9 and TRBJ1-3; unclear D gene. The CDR3 is 13 residues long. Germline loops: CDR1 SGDLS, CDR2 YYNGEE. Trimming cost V 1 base and J 4 bases, with 6 bases left between them. CDR3 sequence reads: CASSVTTGNTIYF. CDR3 bases: TGTGCCAGCAGCGTAACTACAGGAAACACCATATATTTT.

This clonotype showed up many times. V gene TRBV12-3 or TRBV12-4 combines with J gene TRBJ2-5, with a possible D match to TRBD1 (6 bases). V shed 3 bases and J shed 2 bases, with 10 bases lying between them. CDR3 size: 14 residues. CDR3 protein: CASSFQGLQETQYF. The CDR3 coding sequence is TGTGCCAGCAGTTTTCAGGGGTTACAAGAGACCCAGTACTTC.

Many counts were recorded for this clonotype. V and J are TRBV6-5 and TRBJ1-5; unclear D gene. CDR1 and CDR2 (germline): MNHEY, SVGAGI. The CDR3 is made up of 15 amino acids. The V end was cut by 6 bases, the J end by 0 bases, with 12 bases between. CDR3 amino acids: CASRKLAVSNQPQHF. The CDR3 bases are TGTGCCAGCAGAAAGCTAGCGGTTAGCAATCAGCCCCAGCATTTT.

This clonotype has just a few counts. The rearrangement joins TRBV5-1 to TRBJ2-5, with TRBD2 identical over 9 bases. V was pared by 2 bases and J by 5 bases, with 16 bases of the junction left unmatched. The V gene's germline CDR1 is SGHRS and CDR2 YFSETQ. The CDR3 has 18 residues. CDR3 bases: TGCGCCAGCAGCTTTGGACAAGCGGGGGGACCCCCGAGGGAGACCCAGTACTTC. It codes for CASSFGQAGGPPRETQYF.

This clonotype occurred a few times. The V and J genes are TRBV6-1 and TRBJ2-6, with D tentatively TRBD1 or TRBD2 (5 bases each). The CDR3 is 15 amino acids. Germline values: CDR1 MNHNS, CDR2 SASEGT. The V end was cut by 10 bases, the J end by 1 base, with 14 bases between. CDR3 region: CATLVWGSGANVLTF. CDR3 bases: TGTGCCACCCTCGTGTGGGGGTCTGGGGCCAACGTCCTGACTTTC.